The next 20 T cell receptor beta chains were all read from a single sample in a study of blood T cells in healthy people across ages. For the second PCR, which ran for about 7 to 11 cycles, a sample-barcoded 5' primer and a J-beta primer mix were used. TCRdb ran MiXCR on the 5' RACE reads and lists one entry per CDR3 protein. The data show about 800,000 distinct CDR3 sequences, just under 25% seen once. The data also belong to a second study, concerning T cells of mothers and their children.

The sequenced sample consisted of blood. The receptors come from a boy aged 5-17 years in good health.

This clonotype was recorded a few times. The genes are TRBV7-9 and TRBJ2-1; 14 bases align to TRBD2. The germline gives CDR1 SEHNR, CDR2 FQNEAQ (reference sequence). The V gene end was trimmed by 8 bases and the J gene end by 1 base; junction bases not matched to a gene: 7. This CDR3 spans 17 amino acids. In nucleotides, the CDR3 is TGTGCCAGCGGCCTGACTAGCGGGAGGGGATCCTACAATGAGCAGTTCTTC. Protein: CASGLTSGRGSYNEQFF.

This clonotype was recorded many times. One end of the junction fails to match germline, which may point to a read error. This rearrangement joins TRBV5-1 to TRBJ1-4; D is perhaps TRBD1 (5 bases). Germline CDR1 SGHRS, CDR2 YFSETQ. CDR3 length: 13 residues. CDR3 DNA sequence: TGTGCCAGCAGCTCGGGGCCAAATGAAAAACTGTTTTTT. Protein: CASSSGPNEKLFF.

The CDR3 loop is CASTHRDRAYEQYF. In nucleotides, the CDR3 is TGTGCCAGCACCCACCGGGACAGGGCTTACGAGCAGTACTTC. The rearrangement uses TRBV7-9 and TRBJ2-5; TRBD1 agrees at 9 bases. The assigned J gene may be wrong: the sequence end matches TRBJ2-7 better. Germline V CDR1 and CDR2: SEHNR, FQNEAQ (reference sequence). This CDR3 region has 14 residues.

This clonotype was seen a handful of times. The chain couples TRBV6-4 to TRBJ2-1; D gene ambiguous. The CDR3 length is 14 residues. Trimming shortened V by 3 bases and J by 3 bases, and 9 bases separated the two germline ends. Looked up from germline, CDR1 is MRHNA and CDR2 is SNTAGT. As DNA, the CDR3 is TGTGCCAGCAGTGAGAATAGCATCTACAATGAGCAGTTCTTC. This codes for CASSENSIYNEQFF.

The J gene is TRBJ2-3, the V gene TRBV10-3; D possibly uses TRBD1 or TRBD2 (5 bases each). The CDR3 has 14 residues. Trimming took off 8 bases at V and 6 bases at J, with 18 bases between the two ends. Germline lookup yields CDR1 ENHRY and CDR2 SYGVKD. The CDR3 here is CAISLGLATDTQYF. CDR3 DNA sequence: TGTGCCATCTCCTTGGGGCTAGCAACTGATACGCAGTATTTT.

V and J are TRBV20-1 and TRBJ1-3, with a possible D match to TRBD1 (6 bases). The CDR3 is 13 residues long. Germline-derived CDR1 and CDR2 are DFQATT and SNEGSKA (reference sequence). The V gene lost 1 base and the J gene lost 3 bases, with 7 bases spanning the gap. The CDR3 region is CSARGGRGNTIYF. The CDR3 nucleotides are TGCAGTGCTAGAGGGGGGCGTGGAAACACCATATATTTT.

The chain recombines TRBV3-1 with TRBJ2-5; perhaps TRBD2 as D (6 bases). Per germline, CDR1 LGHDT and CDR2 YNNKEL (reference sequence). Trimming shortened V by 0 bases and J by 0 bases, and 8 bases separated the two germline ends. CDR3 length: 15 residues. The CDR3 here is CASSQEGLYQETQYF. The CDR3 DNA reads TGTGCCAGCAGCCAAGAGGGACTGTACCAAGAGACCCAGTACTTC.

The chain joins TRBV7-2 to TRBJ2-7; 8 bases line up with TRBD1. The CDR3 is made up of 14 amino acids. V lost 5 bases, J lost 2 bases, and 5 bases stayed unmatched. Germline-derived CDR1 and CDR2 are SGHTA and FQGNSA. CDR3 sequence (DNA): TGTGCCAGCAGCACTTGGACAGGGCCCTACGAGCAGTACTTC. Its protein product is CASSTWTGPYEQYF.

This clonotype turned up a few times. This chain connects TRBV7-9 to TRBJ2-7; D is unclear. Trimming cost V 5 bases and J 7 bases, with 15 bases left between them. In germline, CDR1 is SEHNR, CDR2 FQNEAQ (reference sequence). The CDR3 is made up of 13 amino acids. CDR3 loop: CASSPKAAGEQYF. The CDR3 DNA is TGTGCCAGCAGCCCAAAAGCAGCCGGGGAGCAGTACTTC.

CDR3 sequence reads: CASSSSTYNSPLHF. Written as DNA, the CDR3 is TGTGCCAGCAGTTCCTCAACCTATAATTCACCCCTCCACTTT. V and J are TRBV12-3 or TRBV12-4 and TRBJ1-6; D remains unclear. CDR3 length: 14 amino acids. V lost 4 bases and J 2 bases, leaving 6 bases between the germline ends.

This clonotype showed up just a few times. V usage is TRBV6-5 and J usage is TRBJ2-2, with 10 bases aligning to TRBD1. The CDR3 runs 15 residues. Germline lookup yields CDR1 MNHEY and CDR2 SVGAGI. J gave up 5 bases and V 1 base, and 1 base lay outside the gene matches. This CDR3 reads CASSYWTGGTGELFF. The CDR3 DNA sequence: TGTGCCAGCAGTTACTGGACAGGGGGTACCGGGGAGCTGTTTTTT.

CDR3: CASSLRGAYGELFF. Here the CDR3 DNA reads TGTGCCAGCAGCCTACGGGGGGCTTACGGGGAGCTGTTTTTT. V usage is TRBV7-2 and J usage is TRBJ2-2, with D maybe TRBD2 (7 bases). There are 14 residues in the CDR3. Germline CDR1 reads SGHTA; CDR2 reads FQGNSA. Trimming pared 5 bases from V and 7 bases from J, leaving 14 bases between.

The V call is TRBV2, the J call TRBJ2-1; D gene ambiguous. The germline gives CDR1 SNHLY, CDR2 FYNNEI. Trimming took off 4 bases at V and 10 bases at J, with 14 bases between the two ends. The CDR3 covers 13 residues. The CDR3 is CASSGEVNGEQFF. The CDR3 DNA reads TGTGCCAGCAGTGGGGAAGTTAACGGCGAGCAGTTCTTC.

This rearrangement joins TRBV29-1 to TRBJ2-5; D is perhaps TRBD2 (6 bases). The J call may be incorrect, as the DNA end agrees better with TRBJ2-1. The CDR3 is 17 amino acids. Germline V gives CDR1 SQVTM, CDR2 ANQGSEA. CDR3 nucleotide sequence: TGCAGCGTTGAAGATCTTCAAGGAGTAGCGGCCTACAATGAGCAGTTCTTC. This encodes CSVEDLQGVAAYNEQFF.

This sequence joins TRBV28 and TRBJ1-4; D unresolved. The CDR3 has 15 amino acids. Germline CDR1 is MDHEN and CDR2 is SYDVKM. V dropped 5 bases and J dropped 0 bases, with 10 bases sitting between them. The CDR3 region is CASSGQTATNEKLFF. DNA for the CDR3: TGTGCCAGCAGTGGGCAGACGGCAACTAATGAAAAACTGTTTTTT.

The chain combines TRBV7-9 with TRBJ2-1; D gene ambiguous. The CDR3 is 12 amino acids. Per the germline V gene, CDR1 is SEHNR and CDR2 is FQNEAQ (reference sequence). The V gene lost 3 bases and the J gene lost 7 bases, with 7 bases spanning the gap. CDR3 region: CASSFPANEQFF. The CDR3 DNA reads TGTGCCAGCAGCTTCCCCGCGAATGAGCAGTTCTTC. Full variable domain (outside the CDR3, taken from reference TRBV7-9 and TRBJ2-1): DTGVSQNPRHKITKRGQNVTFRCDPISEHNRLYWYRQTLGQGPEFLTYFQNEAQLEKSRLLSDRFSAERPKGSFSTLEIQRTEQGDSAMYLCASSFPANEQFFGPGTRLTVL.

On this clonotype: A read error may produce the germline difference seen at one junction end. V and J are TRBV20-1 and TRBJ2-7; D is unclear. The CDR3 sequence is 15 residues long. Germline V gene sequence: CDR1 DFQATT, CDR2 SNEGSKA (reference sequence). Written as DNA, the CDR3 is TGCAGTGCTAGAGATCTCGCTAGGAACTCCTACGAGCAGTGCTTC. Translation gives CSARDLARNSYEQCF.

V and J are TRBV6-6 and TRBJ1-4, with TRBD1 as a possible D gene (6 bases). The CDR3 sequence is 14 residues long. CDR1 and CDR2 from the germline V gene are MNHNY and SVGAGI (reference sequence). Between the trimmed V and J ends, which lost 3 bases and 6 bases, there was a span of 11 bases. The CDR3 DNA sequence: TGTGCCAGCAGTTATATGGGGGGCTATGAAAAACTGTTTTTT. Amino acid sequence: CASSYMGGYEKLFF.

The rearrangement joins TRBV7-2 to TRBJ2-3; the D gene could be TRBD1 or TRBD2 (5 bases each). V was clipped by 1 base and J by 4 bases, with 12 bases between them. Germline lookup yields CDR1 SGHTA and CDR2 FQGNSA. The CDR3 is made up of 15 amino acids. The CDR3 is CASSLVGTGPDTQYF. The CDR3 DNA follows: TGTGCCAGCAGCTTAGTGGGGACCGGCCCAGATACGCAGTATTTT.

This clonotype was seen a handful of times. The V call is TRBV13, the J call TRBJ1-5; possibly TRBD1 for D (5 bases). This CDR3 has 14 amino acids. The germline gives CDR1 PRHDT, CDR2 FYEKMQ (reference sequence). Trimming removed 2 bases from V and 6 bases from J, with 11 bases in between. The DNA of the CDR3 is TGTGCCAGCAGCTTAAGGTCGGGGGGTCAGCCCCAGCATTTT. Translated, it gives CASSLRSGGQPQHF.